The 19 T cell receptor beta chains reported below all come from one sample, sequenced in a study of cytomegalovirus exposure and HLA in healthy donors. This PCR relied on a set of 60 Vbeta primers and 13 Jbeta primers. Sequenced by immunoSEQ multiplex PCR; TCRdb stores in-frame clones only, minus some. The sample records roughly 150,000 clones, around 86% being singletons. The sample was PBMCs. These receptors originate from a female donor in good health and CMV-seronegative.

V and J are TRBV6-5 and TRBJ1-4, with unresolved D. CDR3 length equals 15 residues. Per germline, CDR1 MNHEY and CDR2 SVGAGI. Trimming removed 6 bases at V and 0 bases at J, with 11 bases between. CDR3 nucleotides: TGTGCCAGCAGACCCGGCGGAGCAACTAATGAAAAACTGTTTTTT. Amino acid sequence: CASRPGGATNEKLFF.

The CDR3 DNA is TGTGCCAGCAGCCAACAGGGCGCTGAGGAGCCCCAGCATTTT. Translation: CASSQQGAEEPQHF. The gene calls are TRBV4-2 and TRBJ1-5; perhaps TRBD1 as D (5 bases). CDR1 LGHNA and CDR2 YNFKEQ come from the germline V gene. The CDR3 is made up of 14 amino acids. The V end lost 2 bases, the J end lost 8 bases, and 13 bases lay between the germline ends.

The V and J genes are TRBV4-1 and TRBJ2-4; tentatively, D is TRBD1 (6 bases). V lost 2 bases and J lost 4, with 12 bases in between. Per the germline V gene, CDR1 is MGHRA and CDR2 is YSYEKL. The CDR3 is 15 amino acids. The CDR3 spells CASSQTGHQKNIQYF. For the CDR3, the DNA is TGCGCCAGCAGCCAAACGGGACACCAAAAAAACATTCAGTACTTC.

This clone was detected only a few times. This rearrangement joins TRBV19 to TRBJ1-1; TRBD1 is a possible D gene (6 bases). The germline gives CDR1 LNHDA, CDR2 SQIVND (reference sequence). The germline V and J ends were trimmed by 7 bases and 1 base, with 28 bases remaining between them. The CDR3 sequence is 19 residues long. CDR3 loop: CASTRSSSGGSTRNTEAFF. In DNA form, the CDR3 reads TGTGCCAGTACCCGATCTAGCAGTGGGGGCTCGACAAGGAACACTGAAGCTTTCTTT.

The chain couples TRBV19 to TRBJ1-3; tentatively, D is TRBD1 (5 bases). The germline CDR1 and CDR2 sequences are LNHDA and SQIVND (reference sequence). The CDR3 spans 15 residues. V shed 7 bases and J shed 1 base, with 14 bases lying between them. The CDR3 DNA sequence: TGTGCCAGTAAGGAGGGGTTCGTTTCTGGAAACACCATATATTTT. It encodes CASKEGFVSGNTIYF.

V is TRBV5-1 and J is TRBJ1-1; D is unclear. This CDR3 is 13 amino acids long. The V end was cut by 6 bases, the J end by 3 bases, with 12 bases between. The V gene's germline CDR1 is SGHRS and CDR2 YFSETQ. CDR3 sequence reads: CASKGAADTEAFF. The CDR3 DNA sequence: TGCGCCAGCAAGGGAGCGGCGGACACTGAAGCTTTCTTT.

The chain couples TRBV19 to TRBJ2-1; 14 nucleotides align to TRBD2. The CDR3 runs to 18 residues. Germline values: CDR1 LNHDA, CDR2 SQIVND (reference sequence). Trimming at V came to 1 base and at J to 2 bases, leaving 4 bases not matched to a gene. This chain's CDR3 is CASSIGLAGGQPYNEQFF. The CDR3 DNA sequence: TGTGCCAGTAGTATAGGACTAGCGGGAGGGCAACCCTACAATGAGCAGTTCTTC.

The genes are TRBV9 and TRBJ1-1, with D possibly matching TRBD1 (5 bases). The V and J ends lost 5 bases and 4 bases respectively, with 21 bases between them. Germline loops: CDR1 SGDLS, CDR2 YYNGEE. This CDR3 has 16 amino acids. In DNA, the CDR3 is TGTGCCAGCAGGGTCCTCACAGGCCACGGGGGCACTGAAGCTTTCTTT. Protein: CASRVLTGHGGTEAFF.

The rearrangement links TRBV7-9 to TRBJ2-2; TRBD1 matches 10 bases. The CDR3 loop spans 15 amino acids. V lost 7 bases to trimming and J lost 0 bases; unmatched junction nucleotides: 2. Germline-derived CDR1 and CDR2 are SEHNR and FQNEAQ (reference sequence). The DNA of the CDR3 is TGTGCCAGCACCGGGACAGGGGCGAACACCGGGGAGCTGTTTTTT. It translates to CASTGTGANTGELFF.

The chain links TRBV5-1 to TRBJ1-1; no clear D gene. Germline V lookup: CDR1 SGHRS, CDR2 YFSETQ. Trimming shortened V by 7 bases and J by 1 base, and 11 bases separated the two germline ends. This CDR3 is 13 amino acids long. The CDR3 DNA reads TGCGCCAGCGCTTACAGAGAGAACACTGAAGCTTTCTTT. Its protein is CASAYRENTEAFF.

This chain joins TRBV28 and TRBJ1-1; D may be TRBD1 (6 bases). From germline, CDR1 is MDHEN and CDR2 SYDVKM. V was clipped by 6 bases and J by 1 base, with 15 bases between them. The CDR3 loop spans 15 amino acids. The CDR3 DNA is TGTGCCAGCAGAAAACCAGGGGTAGAGAACACTGAAGCTTTCTTT. The encoded protein is CASRKPGVENTEAFF.

This sequence joins TRBV30 and TRBJ1-4; D gene ambiguous. The CDR3 extends over 13 amino acids. Trimming stripped 3 bases from V and 5 bases from J, with 10 bases between. Germline CDR1 GTSNPN, CDR2 SVGIG (reference sequence). CDR3 amino acids: CAWRKPLNEKLFF. The CDR3 DNA sequence: TGTGCCTGGAGAAAGCCGTTAAATGAAAAACTGTTTTTT.

V gene TRBV15 combines with J gene TRBJ2-3; 13 bases are a match to TRBD2. Looked up from germline, CDR1 is LNHNV and CDR2 is YYDKDF (reference sequence). The CDR3 runs 16 residues. V shed 7 bases and J 2 bases; nucleotides not matched to a gene: 6. The chain's CDR3 is CATTGLAGLTTDTQYF. In nucleotides, the CDR3 is TGTGCCACCACGGGACTAGCGGGACTAACCACAGATACGCAGTATTTT.

This chain links TRBV30 with TRBJ1-1; D is ambiguous. V dropped 0 bases and J dropped 6 bases, with 11 bases sitting between them. The CDR3 covers 13 residues. CDR1 and CDR2 from the germline V gene are GTSNPN and SVGIG (reference sequence). The CDR3 region has the DNA TGTGCCTGGAGTGTACTAGAGGACGCTGAAGCTTTCTTT. As protein: CAWSVLEDAEAFF.

V and J are TRBV27 and TRBJ2-3, with D unresolved. V was shortened by 6 bases and J by 1 base, with 11 bases between the two germline ends. The CDR3 has 14 residues. Germline V lookup: CDR1 MNHEY, CDR2 SMNVEV (reference sequence). The CDR3 loop is CASSLLFGTDTQYF. The CDR3 DNA follows: TGTGCCAGCAGCCTCTTGTTCGGCACAGATACGCAGTATTTT.

Regarding this clone: Because the CDR3 is missing its conserved closing phenylalanine or tryptophan, this is likely a read error. The DNA is omitted, as the CDR3 cannot be located on it reliably, and the CDR3 follows TCRdb's listing. The gene calls are TRBV10-1 and TRBJ2-7; TRBD2, the D gene given by the table, was not confirmed from the DNA. The germline CDR1 and CDR2 sequences are WNHNN and SYGVQD (reference sequence). Inclusive of both ends, the CDR3 amounts to 8 amino acids. The CDR3: CASRAGGP.

The rearrangement links TRBV7-9 to TRBJ2-3; D remains unclear. This CDR3 contains 12 residues. Deletions cut 5 bases from V and 2 bases from J, with 5 bases between. Germline loops: CDR1 SEHNR, CDR2 FQNEAQ (reference sequence). The CDR3: CASSQHTDTQYF. In DNA form, the CDR3 reads TGTGCCAGCAGCCAACACACAGATACGCAGTATTTT.

The rearrangement uses TRBV7-2 and TRBJ1-2; possible D gene TRBD1, 6 bases. Germline V gene lookup returns CDR1 SGHTA and CDR2 FQGNSA. Trimming cost V 1 base and J 4 bases, with 13 bases left between them. The CDR3 spans 15 residues. The CDR3 DNA reads as TGTGCCAGCAGCTTAGATCCAGGGGCCGGCTATGGCTACACCTTC. It yields the protein CASSLDPGAGYGYTF.

The chain employs TRBV25-1 and TRBJ1-1; TRBD1 agrees at 8 bases. Per the germline V gene, CDR1 is MGHDK and CDR2 is SYGVNS. This CDR3 has 15 residues. The V and J ends lost 7 bases and 1 base, in that order; junction bases with no gene match: 8. The CDR3 sequence: CASMQGAIGNTEAFF. For the CDR3, the DNA is TGTGCCAGCATGCAGGGGGCCATAGGGAACACTGAAGCTTTCTTT.